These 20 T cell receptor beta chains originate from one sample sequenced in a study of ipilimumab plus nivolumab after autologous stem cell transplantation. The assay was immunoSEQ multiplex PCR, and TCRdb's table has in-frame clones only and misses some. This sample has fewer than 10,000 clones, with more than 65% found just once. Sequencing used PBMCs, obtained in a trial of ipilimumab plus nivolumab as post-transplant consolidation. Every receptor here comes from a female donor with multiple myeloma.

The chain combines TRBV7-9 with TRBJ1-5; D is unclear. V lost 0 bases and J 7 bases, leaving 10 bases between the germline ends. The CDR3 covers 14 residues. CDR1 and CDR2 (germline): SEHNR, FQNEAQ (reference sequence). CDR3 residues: CASSLAGSWQPQHF. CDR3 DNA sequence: TGTGCCAGCAGCTTAGCAGGGAGTTGGCAGCCCCAGCATTTT.

DNA of the CDR3: TGTGCCAGCAGCGTAGCGGGAGGGACGGTCACCGGGGAGCTGTTTTTT. Translated: CASSVAGGTVTGELFF. The gene calls are TRBV9 and TRBJ2-2, with TRBD2 matching over 8 bases. The trim removed 0 bases at V and 4 bases at J, leaving 5 bases unmatched. This CDR3 is built from 16 residues. The germline V gene encodes CDR1 SGDLS and CDR2 YYNGEE.

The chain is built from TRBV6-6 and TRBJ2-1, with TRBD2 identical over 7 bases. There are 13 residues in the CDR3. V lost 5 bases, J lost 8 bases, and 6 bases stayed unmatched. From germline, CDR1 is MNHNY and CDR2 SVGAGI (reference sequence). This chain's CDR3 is CASSPWEGYEQFF. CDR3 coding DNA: TGTGCCAGCAGTCCCTGGGAGGGCTATGAGCAGTTCTTC.

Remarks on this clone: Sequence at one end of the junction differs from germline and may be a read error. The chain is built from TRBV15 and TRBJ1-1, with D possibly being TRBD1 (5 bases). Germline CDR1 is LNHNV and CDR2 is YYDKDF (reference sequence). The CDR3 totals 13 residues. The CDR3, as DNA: TGTGCCACCAGCAGGGACCCGGACACAGAAGCTTTCTTT. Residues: CATSRDPDTEAFF. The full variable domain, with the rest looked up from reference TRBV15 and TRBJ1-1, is DAMVIQNPRYQVTQFGKPVTLSCSQTLNHNVMYWYQQKSSQAPKLLFHYYDKDFNNEADTPDNFQSRRPNTSFCFLDIRSPGLGDTAMYLCATSRDPDTEAFFGQGTRLTVV.

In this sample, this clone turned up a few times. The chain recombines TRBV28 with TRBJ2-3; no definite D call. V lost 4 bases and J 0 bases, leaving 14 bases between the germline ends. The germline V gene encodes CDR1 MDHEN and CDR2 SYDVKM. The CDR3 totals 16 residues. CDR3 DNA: TGTGCCAGCAGTTCTCTAAGTCGACTCAGCACAGATACGCAGTATTTT. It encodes CASSSLSRLSTDTQYF.

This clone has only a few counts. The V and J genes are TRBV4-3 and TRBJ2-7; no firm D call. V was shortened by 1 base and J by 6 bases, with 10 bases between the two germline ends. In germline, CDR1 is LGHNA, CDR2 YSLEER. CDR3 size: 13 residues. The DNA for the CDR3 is TGCGCCAGCAGCCAAGTACGAGGTAGCGAGCAGTACTTC. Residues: CASSQVRGSEQYF.

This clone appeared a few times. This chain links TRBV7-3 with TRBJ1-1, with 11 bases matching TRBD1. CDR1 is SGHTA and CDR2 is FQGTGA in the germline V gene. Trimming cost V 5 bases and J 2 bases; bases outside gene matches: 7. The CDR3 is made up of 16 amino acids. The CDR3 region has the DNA TGTGCCAGCAGCCTAGGACAGGGGGCGAACAACACTGAAGCTTTCTTT. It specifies CASSLGQGANNTEAFF.

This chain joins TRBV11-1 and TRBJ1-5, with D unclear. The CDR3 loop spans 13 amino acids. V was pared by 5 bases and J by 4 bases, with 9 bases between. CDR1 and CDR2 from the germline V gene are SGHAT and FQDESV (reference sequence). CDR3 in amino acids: CASSGGQNQPQHF. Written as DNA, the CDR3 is TGTGCCAGCAGCGGAGGTCAGAATCAGCCCCAGCATTTT.

The CDR3: CASSPQVNYNEQFF. For the CDR3, the DNA is TGTGCCAGCAGCCCGCAAGTAAACTACAATGAGCAGTTCTTC. This chain uses TRBV7-3 with TRBJ2-1; D unresolved. The germline V and J ends were trimmed by 5 bases and 3 bases, with 11 bases remaining between them. Germline assignment: CDR1 SGHTA and CDR2 FQGTGA. The CDR3 is made up of 14 amino acids.

CDR3 bases: TGCGCCAGCAGCTTGGCGGGAGAGGGCTATGGCTACACCTTC. Translated, it gives CASSLAGEGYGYTF. V is TRBV5-1 and J is TRBJ1-2, with D hard to call. The CDR3 runs to 14 residues. Germline V gene data show CDR1 as SGHRS and CDR2 as YFSETQ. V lost 0 bases, J lost 4 bases, and 10 bases lay in between.

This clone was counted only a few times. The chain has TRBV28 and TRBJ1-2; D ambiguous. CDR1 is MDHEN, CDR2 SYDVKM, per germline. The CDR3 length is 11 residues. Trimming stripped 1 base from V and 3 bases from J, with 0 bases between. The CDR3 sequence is CASSLYYGYTF. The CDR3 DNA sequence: TGTGCCAGCAGTTTATACTATGGCTACACCTTC.

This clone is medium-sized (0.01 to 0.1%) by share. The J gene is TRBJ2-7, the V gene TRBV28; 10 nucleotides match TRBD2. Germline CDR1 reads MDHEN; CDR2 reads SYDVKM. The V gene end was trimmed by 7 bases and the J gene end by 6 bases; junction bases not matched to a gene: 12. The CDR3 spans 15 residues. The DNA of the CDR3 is TGTGCCAGCACCTATCTAGCGGGAGATCGGATCGAGCAGTACTTC. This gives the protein CASTYLAGDRIEQYF.

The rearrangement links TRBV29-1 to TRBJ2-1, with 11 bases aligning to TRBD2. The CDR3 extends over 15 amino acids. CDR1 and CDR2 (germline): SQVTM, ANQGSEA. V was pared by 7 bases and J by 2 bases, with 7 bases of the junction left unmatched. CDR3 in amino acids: CSAPGTSGTYNEQFF. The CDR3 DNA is TGCAGCGCCCCTGGGACTAGCGGTACCTACAATGAGCAGTTCTTC.

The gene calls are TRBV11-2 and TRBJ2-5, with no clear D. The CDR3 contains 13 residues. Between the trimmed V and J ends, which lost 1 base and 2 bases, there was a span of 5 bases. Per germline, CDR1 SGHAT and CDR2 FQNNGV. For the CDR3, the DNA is TGTGCCAGCAGCTTAGTGGGGCAAGAGACCCAGTACTTC. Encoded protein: CASSLVGQETQYF.

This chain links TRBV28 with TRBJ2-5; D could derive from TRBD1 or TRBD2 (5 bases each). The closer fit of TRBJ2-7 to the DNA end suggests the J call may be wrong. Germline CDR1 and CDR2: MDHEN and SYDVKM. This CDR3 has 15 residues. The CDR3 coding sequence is TGTGCCAGCAGTTTATGGGGGGACGGCTCCTACGAGCAGTACTTC. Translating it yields CASSLWGDGSYEQYF.

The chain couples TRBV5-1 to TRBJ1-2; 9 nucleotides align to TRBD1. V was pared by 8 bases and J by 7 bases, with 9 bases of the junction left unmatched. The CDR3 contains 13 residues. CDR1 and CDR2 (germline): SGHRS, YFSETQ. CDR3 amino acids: CARLTGGAIGYTF. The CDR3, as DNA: TGCGCCAGACTCACAGGGGGCGCGATTGGCTACACCTTC.

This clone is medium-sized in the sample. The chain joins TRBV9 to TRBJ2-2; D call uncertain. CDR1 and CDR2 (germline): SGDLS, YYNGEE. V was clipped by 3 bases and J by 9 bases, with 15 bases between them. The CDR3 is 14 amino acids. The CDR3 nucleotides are TGTGCCAGCAGCGAAACACCGCCGGCCCGGGAGCTGTTTTTT. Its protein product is CASSETPPARELFF.

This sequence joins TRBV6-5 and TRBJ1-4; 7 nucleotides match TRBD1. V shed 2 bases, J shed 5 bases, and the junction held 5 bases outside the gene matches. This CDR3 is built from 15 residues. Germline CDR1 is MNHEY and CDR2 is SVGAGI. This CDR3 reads CASSYAGTENEKLFF. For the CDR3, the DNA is TGTGCCAGCAGTTACGCCGGGACAGAGAATGAAAAACTGTTTTTT.

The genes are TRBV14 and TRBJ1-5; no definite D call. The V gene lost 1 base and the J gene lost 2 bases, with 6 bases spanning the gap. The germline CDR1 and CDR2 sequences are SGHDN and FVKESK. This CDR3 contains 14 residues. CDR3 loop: CASSQGQGNQPQHF. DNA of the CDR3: TGTGCCAGCAGCCAAGGGCAGGGCAATCAGCCCCAGCATTTT.

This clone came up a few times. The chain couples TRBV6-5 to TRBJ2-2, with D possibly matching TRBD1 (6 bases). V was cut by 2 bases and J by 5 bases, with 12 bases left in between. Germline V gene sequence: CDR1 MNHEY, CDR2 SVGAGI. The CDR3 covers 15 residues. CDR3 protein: CASSYQPGETGELFF. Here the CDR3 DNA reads TGTGCCAGCAGTTACCAACCAGGGGAGACCGGGGAGCTGTTTTTT.